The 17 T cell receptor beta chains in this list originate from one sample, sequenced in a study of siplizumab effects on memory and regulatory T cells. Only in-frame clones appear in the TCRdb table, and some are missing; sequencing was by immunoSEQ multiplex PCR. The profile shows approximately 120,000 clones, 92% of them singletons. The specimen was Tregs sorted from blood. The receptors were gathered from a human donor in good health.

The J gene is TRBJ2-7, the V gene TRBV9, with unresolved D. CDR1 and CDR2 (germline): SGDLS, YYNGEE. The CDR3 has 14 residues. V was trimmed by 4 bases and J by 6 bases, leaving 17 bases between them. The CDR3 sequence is CASSLYLGSGEQYF. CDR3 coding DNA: TGTGCCAGCAGCCTCTATCTTGGATCGGGCGAGCAGTACTTC.

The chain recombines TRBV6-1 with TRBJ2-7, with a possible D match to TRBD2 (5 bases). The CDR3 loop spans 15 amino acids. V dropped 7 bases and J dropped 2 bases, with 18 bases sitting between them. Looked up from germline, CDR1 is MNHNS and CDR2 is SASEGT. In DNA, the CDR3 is TGTGCCAGCAAGAATCGAAGGAGGTACCCCTACGAGCAGTACTTC. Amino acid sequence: CASKNRRRYPYEQYF.

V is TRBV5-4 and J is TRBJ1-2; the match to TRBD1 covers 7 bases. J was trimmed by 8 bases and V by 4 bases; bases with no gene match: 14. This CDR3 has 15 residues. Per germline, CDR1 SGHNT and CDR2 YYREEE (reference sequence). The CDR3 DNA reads TGTGCCAGCAGCGGACCGACAGGGTCAGCCAGAGGCTACACCTTC. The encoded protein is CASSGPTGSARGYTF.

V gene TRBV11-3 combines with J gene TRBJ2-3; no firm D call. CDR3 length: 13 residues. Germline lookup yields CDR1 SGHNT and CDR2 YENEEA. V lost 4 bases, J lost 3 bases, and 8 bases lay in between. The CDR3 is CASSSYRTDTQYF. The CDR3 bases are TGTGCCAGCAGCTCTTACCGGACAGATACGCAGTATTTT.

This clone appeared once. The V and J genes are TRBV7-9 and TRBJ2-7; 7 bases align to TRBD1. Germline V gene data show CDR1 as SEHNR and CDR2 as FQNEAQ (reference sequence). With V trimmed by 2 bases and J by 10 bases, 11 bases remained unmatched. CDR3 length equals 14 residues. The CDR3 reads CASSLKRQGEVQYF. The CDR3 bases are TGTGCCAGCAGCTTAAAGCGACAGGGTGAGGTCCAGTACTTC.

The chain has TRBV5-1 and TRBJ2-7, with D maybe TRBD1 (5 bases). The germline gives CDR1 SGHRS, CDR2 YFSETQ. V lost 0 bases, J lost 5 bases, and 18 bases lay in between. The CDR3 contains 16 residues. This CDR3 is CASSLGQGKVSHEQYF. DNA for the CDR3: TGCGCCAGCAGCTTGGGGCAGGGTAAGGTGTCCCACGAGCAGTACTTC.

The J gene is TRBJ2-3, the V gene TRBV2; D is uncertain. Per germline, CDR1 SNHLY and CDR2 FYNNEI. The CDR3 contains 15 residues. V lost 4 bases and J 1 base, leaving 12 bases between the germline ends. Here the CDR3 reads CASSGVTIRTDTQYF. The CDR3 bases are TGTGCCAGCAGTGGGGTCACGATCCGCACAGATACGCAGTATTTT.

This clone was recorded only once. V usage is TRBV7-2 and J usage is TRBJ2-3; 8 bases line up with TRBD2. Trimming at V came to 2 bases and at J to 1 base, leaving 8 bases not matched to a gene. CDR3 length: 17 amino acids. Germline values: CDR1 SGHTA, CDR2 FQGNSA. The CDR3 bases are TGTGCCAGCAGCTTAACGGCGGGGGGCTTAGGCACAGATACGCAGTATTTT. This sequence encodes CASSLTAGGLGTDTQYF.

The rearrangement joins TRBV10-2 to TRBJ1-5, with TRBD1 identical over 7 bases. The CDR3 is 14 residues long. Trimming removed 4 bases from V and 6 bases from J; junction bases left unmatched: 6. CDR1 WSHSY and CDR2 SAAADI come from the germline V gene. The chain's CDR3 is CASSGQGMGQPQHF. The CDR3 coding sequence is TGCGCCAGCAGTGGACAGGGTATGGGTCAGCCCCAGCATTTT.

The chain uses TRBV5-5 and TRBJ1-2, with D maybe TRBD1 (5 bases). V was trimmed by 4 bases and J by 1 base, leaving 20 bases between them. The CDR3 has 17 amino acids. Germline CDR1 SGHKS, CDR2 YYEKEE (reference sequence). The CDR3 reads CASSQGDIRILNYGYTF. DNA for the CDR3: TGTGCCAGCAGCCAAGGGGATATAAGGATTCTTAACTATGGCTACACCTTC.

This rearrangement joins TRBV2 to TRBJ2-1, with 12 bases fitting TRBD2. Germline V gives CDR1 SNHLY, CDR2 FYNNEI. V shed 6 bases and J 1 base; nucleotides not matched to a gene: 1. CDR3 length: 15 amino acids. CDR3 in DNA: TGTGCCAGCAGCCTAGCGGGGGGGTCCTACAATGAGCAGTTCTTC. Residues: CASSLAGGSYNEQFF.

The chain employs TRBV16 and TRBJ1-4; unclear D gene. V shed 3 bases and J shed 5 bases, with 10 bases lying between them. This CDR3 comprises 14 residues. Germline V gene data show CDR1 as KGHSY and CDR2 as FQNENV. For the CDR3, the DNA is TGTGCCAGCAGCCATCTGGACGGGAATGAAAAACTGTTTTTT. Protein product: CASSHLDGNEKLFF.

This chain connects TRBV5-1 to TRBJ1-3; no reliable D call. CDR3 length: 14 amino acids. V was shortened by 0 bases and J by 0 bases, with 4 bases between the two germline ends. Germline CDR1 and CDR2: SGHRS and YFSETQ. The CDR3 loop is CASSLESSGNTIYF. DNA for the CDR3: TGCGCCAGCAGCTTGGAGAGCTCTGGAAACACCATATATTTT. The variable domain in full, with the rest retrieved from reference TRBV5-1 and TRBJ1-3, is KAGVTQTPRYLIKTRGQQVTLSCSPISGHRSVSWYQQTPGQGLQFLFEYFSETQRNKGNFPGRFSGRQFSNSRSEMNVSTLELGDSALYLCASSLESSGNTIYFGEGSWLTVV.

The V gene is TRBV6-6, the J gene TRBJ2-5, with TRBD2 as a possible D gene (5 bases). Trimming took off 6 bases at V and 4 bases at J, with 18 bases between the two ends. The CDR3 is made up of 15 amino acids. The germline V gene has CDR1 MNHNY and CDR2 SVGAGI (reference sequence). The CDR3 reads CASSPGLNAGETQYF. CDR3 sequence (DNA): TGTGCCAGCAGCCCCGGACTGAATGCAGGAGAGACCCAGTACTTC.

The CDR3 DNA follows: TGTGCCAGCAGTCAACGGACTAGCGGTAAACCCTACGAGCAGTACTTC. It specifies CASSQRTSGKPYEQYF. V is TRBV4-2 and J is TRBJ2-7, with TRBD2 identical over 10 bases. The CDR3 spans 16 residues. V was clipped by 6 bases and J by 2 bases; unmatched bases: 10. CDR1 LGHNA and CDR2 YNFKEQ come from the germline V gene.

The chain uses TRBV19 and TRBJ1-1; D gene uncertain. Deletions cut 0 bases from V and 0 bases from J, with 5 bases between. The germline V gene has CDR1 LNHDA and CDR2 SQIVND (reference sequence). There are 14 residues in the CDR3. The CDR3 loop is CASSIDSLNTEAFF. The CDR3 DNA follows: TGTGCCAGTAGTATAGACAGCTTGAACACTGAAGCTTTCTTT.

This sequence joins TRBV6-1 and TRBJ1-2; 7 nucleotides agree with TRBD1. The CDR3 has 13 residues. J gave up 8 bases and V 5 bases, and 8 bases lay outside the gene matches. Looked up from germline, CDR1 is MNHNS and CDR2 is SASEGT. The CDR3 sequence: CASSSDRVRGYTF. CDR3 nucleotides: TGTGCCAGCAGTTCAGACAGGGTCAGGGGCTACACCTTC.